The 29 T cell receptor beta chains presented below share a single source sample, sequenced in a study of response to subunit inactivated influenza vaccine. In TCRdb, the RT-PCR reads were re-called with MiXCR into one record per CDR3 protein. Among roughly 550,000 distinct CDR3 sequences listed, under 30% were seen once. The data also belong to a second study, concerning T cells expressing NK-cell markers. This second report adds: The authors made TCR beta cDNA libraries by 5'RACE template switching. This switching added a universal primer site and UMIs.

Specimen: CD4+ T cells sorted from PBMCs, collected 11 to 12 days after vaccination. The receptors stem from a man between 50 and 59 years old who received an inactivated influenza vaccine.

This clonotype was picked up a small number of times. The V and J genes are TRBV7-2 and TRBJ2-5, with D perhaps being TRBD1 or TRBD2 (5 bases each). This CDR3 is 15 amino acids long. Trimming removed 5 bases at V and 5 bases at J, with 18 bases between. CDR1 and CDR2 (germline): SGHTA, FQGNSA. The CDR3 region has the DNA TGTGCCAGCAGCCAAACCGGGACCAAGGGGGAGACCCAGTACTTC. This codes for CASSQTGTKGETQYF.

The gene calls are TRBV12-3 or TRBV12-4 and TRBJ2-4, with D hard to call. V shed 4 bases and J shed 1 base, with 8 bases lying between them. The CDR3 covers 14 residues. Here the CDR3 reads CASSYDGAKNIQYF. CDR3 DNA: TGTGCCAGCAGTTACGACGGGGCCAAAAACATTCAGTACTTC.

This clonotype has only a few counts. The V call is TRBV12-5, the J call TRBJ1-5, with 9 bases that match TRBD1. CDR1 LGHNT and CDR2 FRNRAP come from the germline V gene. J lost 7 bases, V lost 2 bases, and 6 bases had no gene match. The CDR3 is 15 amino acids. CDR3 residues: CASGLPRQGGQPQHF. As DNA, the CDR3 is TGTGCTAGTGGTTTGCCCCGACAGGGGGGGCAGCCCCAGCATTTT.

For the CDR3, the DNA is TGCAGTGCCTTCGGGCCCGTCGGCAATGAGCAGTTCTTC. Amino acids: CSAFGPVGNEQFF. The V gene is TRBV20-1, the J gene TRBJ2-1; the D is unclear. This CDR3 is built from 13 residues. V dropped 6 bases and J dropped 6 bases, with 15 bases sitting between them. The germline V gene has CDR1 DFQATT and CDR2 SNEGSKA (reference sequence).

CDR3 DNA sequence: TGTGCCAGCAGCTCCCGGAGGGGGACTAATGAAAAACTGTTTTTT. Its translation: CASSSRRGTNEKLFF. The chain combines TRBV7-2 with TRBJ1-4, with D possibly matching TRBD1 (6 bases). CDR3 length: 15 amino acids. Germline lookup yields CDR1 SGHTA and CDR2 FQGNSA. Trimming stripped 4 bases from V and 2 bases from J, with 11 bases between.

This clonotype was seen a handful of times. CDR3 DNA sequence: TGTGCCACCAGTGATCGGATATTGGAGACCCAGTACTTC. It encodes CATSDRILETQYF. The chain employs TRBV24-1 and TRBJ2-5; D call uncertain. CDR1 is KGHDR, CDR2 SFDVKD, per germline. Trimming shortened V by 3 bases and J by 5 bases, and 9 bases separated the two germline ends. The CDR3 loop spans 13 amino acids.

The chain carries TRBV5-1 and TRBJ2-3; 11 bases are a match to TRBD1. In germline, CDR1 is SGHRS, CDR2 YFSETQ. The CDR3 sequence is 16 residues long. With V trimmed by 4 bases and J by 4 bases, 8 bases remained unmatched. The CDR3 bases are TGCGCCAGCAGCCTAGGGACAGGGGGAAATGCAGATACGCAGTATTTT. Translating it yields CASSLGTGGNADTQYF.

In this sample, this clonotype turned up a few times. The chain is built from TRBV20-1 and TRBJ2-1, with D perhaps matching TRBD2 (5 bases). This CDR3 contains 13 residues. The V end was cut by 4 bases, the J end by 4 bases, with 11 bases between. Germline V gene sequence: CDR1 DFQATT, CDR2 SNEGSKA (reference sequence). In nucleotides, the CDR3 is TGCAGTGCTAAAGTGGGAGCATACAATGAGCAGTTCTTC. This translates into CSAKVGAYNEQFF.

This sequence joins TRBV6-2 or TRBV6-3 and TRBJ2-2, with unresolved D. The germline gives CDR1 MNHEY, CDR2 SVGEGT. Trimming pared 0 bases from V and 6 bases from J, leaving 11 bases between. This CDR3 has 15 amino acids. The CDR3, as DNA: TGTGCCAGCAGTTACTCCTCTTACCAGGCCGGGGAGCTGTTTTTT. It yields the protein CASSYSSYQAGELFF.

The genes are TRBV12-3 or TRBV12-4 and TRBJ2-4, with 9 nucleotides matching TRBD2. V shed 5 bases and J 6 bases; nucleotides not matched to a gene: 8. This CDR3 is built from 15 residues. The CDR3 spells CASSPGLAERNIQYF. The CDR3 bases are TGTGCCAGCAGTCCGGGACTAGCAGAGAGAAACATTCAGTACTTC.

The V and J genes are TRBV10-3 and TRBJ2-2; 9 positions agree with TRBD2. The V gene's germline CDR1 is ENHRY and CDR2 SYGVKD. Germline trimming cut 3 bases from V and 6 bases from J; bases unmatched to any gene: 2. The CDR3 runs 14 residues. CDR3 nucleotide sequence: TGTGCCATCAGTGAAGGGACTAGCCCCGGGGAGCTGTTTTTT. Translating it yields CAISEGTSPGELFF.

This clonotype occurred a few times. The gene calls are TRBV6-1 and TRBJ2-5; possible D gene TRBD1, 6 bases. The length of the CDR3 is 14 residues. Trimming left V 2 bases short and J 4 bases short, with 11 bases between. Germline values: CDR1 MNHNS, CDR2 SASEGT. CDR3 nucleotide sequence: TGTGCCAGCAGTGAAATACAGGGTAGAGAGACCCAGTACTTC. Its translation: CASSEIQGRETQYF.

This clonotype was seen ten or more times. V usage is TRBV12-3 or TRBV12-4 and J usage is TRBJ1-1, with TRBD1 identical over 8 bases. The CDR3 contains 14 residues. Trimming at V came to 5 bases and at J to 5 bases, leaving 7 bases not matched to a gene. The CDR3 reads CASSPDRARTEAFF. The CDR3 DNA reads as TGTGCCAGCAGTCCGGACAGGGCGCGAACTGAAGCTTTCTTT.

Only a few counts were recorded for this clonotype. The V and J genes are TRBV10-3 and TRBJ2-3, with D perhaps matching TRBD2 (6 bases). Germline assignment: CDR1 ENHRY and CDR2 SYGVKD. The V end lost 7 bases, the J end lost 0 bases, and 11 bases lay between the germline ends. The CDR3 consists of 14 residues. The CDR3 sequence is CAITRTTSTDTQYF. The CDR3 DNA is TGTGCCATCACCAGGACTACCAGCACAGATACGCAGTATTTT.

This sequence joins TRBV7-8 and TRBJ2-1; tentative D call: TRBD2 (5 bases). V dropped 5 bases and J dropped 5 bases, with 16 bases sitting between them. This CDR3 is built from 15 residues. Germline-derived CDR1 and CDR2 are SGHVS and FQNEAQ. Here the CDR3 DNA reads TGTGCCAGCAGCCCCCGGAGGCTAGCAGACAATGAGCAGTTCTTC. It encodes CASSPRRLADNEQFF.

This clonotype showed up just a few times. The CDR3 coding sequence is TGTGCCAGCAGCTTAGTTGAGTCAAAGTACGAGCAGTACTTC. It translates to CASSLVESKYEQYF. The chain carries TRBV7-2 and TRBJ2-7; no clear D. Germline lookup yields CDR1 SGHTA and CDR2 FQGNSA. V was clipped by 1 base and J by 4 bases, with 11 bases between them. CDR3 size: 14 residues.

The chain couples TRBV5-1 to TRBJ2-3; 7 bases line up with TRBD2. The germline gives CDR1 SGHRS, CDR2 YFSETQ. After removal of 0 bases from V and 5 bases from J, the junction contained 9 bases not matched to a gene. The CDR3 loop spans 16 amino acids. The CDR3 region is CASSLVNLAVGDTQYF. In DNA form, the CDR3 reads TGCGCCAGCAGCTTGGTTAACCTAGCGGTTGGAGATACGCAGTATTTT.

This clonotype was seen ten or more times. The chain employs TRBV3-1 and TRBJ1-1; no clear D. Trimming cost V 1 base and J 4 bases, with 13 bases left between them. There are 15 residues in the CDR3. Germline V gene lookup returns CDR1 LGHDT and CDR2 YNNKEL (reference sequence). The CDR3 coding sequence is TGTGCCAGCAGCCAAGTAGCCATCCGGGGCACTGAAGCTTTCTTT. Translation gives CASSQVAIRGTEAFF. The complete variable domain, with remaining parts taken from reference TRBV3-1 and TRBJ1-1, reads DTAVSQTPKYLVTQMGNDKSIKCEQNLGHDTMYWYKQDSKKFLKIMFSYNNKELIINETVPNRFSPKSPDKAHLNLHINSLELGDSAVYFCASSQVAIRGTEAFFGQGTRLTVV.

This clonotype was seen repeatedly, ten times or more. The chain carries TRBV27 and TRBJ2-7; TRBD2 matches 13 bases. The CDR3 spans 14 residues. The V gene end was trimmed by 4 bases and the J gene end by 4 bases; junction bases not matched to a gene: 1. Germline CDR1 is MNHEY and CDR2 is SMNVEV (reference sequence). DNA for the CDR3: TGTGCCAGCAGTTCGGGACTAGCGGGGTACGAGCAGTACTTC. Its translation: CASSSGLAGYEQYF.

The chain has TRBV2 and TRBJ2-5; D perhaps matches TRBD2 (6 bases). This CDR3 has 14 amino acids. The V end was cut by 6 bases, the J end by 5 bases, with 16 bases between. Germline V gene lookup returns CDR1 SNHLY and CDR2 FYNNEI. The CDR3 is CASRLTRSGETQYF. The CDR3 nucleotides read TGTGCCAGCAGGCTGACTAGATCAGGCGAGACCCAGTACTTC.

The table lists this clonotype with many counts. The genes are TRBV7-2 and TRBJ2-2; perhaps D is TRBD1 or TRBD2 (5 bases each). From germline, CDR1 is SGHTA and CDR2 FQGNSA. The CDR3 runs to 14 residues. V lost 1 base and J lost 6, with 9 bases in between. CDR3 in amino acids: CASSLGGGPGELFF. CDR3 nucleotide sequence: TGTGCCAGCAGCTTAGGTGGGGGTCCCGGGGAGCTGTTTTTT.

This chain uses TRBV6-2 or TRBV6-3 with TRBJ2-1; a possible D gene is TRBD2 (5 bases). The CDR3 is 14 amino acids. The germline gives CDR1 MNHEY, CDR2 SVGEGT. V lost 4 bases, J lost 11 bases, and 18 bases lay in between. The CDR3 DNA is TGTGCCAGCAGTTCCCTTAGAGGCGGGCAAAAGCAGTTCTTC. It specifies CASSSLRGGQKQFF.

For the CDR3, the DNA is TGTGCCAGCAGTTACCCCAGGGCCAGGGTGAACACTGAAGCTTTCTTT. Its protein is CASSYPRARVNTEAFF. The chain carries TRBV6-5 and TRBJ1-1; the D gene is possibly TRBD1 (5 bases). The V end lost 2 bases, the J end lost 0 bases, and 13 bases lay between the germline ends. CDR3 length: 16 residues. Germline-derived CDR1 and CDR2 are MNHEY and SVGAGI.

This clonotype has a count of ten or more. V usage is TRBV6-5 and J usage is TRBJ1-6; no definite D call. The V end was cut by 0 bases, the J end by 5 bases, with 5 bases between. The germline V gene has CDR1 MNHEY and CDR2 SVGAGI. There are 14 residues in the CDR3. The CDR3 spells CASSYSLNNSPLHF. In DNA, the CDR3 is TGTGCCAGCAGTTACTCGTTGAATAATTCACCCCTCCACTTT.

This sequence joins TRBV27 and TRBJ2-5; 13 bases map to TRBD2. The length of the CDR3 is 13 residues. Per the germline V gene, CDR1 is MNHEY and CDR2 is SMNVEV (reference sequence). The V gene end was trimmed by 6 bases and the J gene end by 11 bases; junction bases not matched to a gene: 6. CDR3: CASRSGLAGSQYF. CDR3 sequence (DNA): TGTGCCAGCAGATCGGGACTAGCGGGATCTCAGTACTTC.

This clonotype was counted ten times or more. The CDR3 loop is CASSYPGQGLQVGVEQFF. As DNA, the CDR3 is TGCGCCAGCAGCTATCCGGGACAGGGGCTCCAAGTAGGGGTGGAGCAGTTCTTC. This chain connects TRBV4-1 to TRBJ2-1; 10 bases agree with TRBD1. CDR3 size: 18 residues. J gave up 10 bases and V 5 bases, and 20 bases lay outside the gene matches. The germline V gene has CDR1 MGHRA and CDR2 YSYEKL.

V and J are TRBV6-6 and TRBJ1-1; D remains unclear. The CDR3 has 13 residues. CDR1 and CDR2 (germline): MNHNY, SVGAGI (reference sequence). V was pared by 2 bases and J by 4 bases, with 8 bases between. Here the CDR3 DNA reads TGTGCCAGCAGTTACGTCCGGGGCACTGAAGCTTTCTTT. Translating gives CASSYVRGTEAFF.

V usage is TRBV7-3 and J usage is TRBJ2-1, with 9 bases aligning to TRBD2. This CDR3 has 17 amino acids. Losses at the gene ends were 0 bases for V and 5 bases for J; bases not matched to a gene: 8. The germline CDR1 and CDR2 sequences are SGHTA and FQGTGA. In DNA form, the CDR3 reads TGTGCCAGCAGCTTAACGGGGGCGGGAGGGCCCAACAATGAGCAGTTCTTC. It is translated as CASSLTGAGGPNNEQFF.

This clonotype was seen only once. The CDR3 sequence: CASSGGPVYNEQFF. In DNA, the CDR3 is TGTGCCAGCAGCGGGGGACCTGTCTACAATGAGCAGTTCTTC. V and J are TRBV9 and TRBJ2-1; the D call may be TRBD1 or TRBD2 (5 bases each). The CDR3 runs 14 residues. Germline V CDR1 and CDR2: SGDLS, YYNGEE. Between the trimmed V and J ends, which lost 3 bases and 3 bases, there was a span of 10 bases. Filled out from reference TRBV9 and TRBJ2-1, the complete variable domain reads DSGVTQTPKHLITATGQRVTLRCSPRSGDLSVYWYQQSLDQGLQFLIQYYNGEERAKGNILERFSAQQFPDLHSELNLSSLELGDSALYFCASSGGPVYNEQFFGPGTRLTVL.